One and the same sample provided the 8 T cell receptor beta chains below, sequenced in a study of cytomegalovirus exposure and HLA in healthy donors. The PCR was carried out with 60 Vbeta primers and 13 Jbeta primers. The method was immunoSEQ multiplex PCR; TCRdb's version includes in-frame clones alone and lacks a portion of them. The table lists about 170,000 clones, around 81% of them singletons, with roughly 4.9% in the top ten. Sequencing input: PBMCs. These receptors were obtained from a woman aged 18-35 years in good health and CMV-seropositive.

Here the CDR3 DNA reads TGTGCCAGCAGCTACGGCAGCCAGGGTGGATCGAGGTTCTGTGGCTACACCTTC. It encodes CASSYGSQGGSRFCGYTF. The chain carries TRBV11-3 and TRBJ1-2; D may be TRBD1 (5 bases). There are 18 residues in the CDR3. Germline-derived CDR1 and CDR2 are SGHNT and YENEEA. V was shortened by 4 bases and J by 7 bases, with 28 bases between the two germline ends.

The rearrangement joins TRBV4-3 to TRBJ1-1; D remains unclear. This CDR3 has 16 residues. Germline loops: CDR1 LGHNA, CDR2 YSLEER. Trimming took off 5 bases at V and 6 bases at J, with 22 bases between the two ends. The CDR3 coding sequence is TGCGCCAGCAGCTCCAATCTCGGCGGGCCCCTATCTGAAGCTTTCTTT. Its protein is CASSSNLGGPLSEAFF.

In its sample, this clone was seen a few times. Other DNA variants within this sample encode the same CDR3. The chain joins TRBV6-5 to TRBJ2-1, with 9 bases lining up with TRBD1. CDR3 length: 14 residues. V shed 8 bases, J shed 2 bases, and the junction held 4 bases outside the gene matches. CDR1 MNHEY and CDR2 SVGAGI come from the germline V gene. CDR3 nucleotide sequence: TGTGCCAGCGGTGGGACAGGGCCCTACAATGAGCAGTTCTTC. Its protein product is CASGGTGPYNEQFF.

The chain has TRBV4-1 and TRBJ1-1; D possibly corresponds to TRBD1 (5 bases). CDR1 and CDR2 (germline): MGHRA, YSYEKL. CDR3 length equals 14 residues. V shed 4 bases and J shed 6 bases, with 15 bases lying between them. As DNA, the CDR3 is TGCGCCAGCAGCCCGGTTAGCCAGGGTCCTGAAGCTTTCTTT. This encodes CASSPVSQGPEAFF.

The CDR3 loop is CTRGGGSSYEQYF. CDR3 coding DNA: TGCACCCGCGGGGGGGGGAGCTCCTACGAGCAGTACTTC. The chain joins TRBV1 to TRBJ2-7; whether TRBD2, the table's D call, matches the DNA was not checked. TRBV1 is listed as a pseudogene. The CDR3 consists of 13 residues.

The chain combines TRBV28 with TRBJ2-1; D gene unclear. Germline V lookup: CDR1 MDHEN, CDR2 SYDVKM. V dropped 5 bases and J dropped 8 bases, with 10 bases sitting between them. The CDR3 loop spans 12 amino acids. The CDR3 reads CASSLTRDEQFF. The CDR3 region has the DNA TGTGCCAGCAGTCTAACCCGGGATGAGCAGTTCTTC.

The chain combines TRBV19 with TRBJ1-1; D may be TRBD1 (6 bases). The CDR3 has 16 residues. Germline CDR1 reads LNHDA; CDR2 reads SQIVND (reference sequence). Trimming shortened V by 5 bases and J by 0 bases, and 16 bases separated the two germline ends. The CDR3 coding sequence is TGTGCCAGTAGTCTCCGCCGGACAGAAATGAACACTGAAGCTTTCTTT. Protein: CASSLRRTEMNTEAFF.

This chain uses TRBV9 with TRBJ2-7; possible D gene TRBD1, 5 bases. Germline V gene sequence: CDR1 SGDLS, CDR2 YYNGEE. The CDR3 has 13 amino acids. The V end lost 6 bases, the J end lost 7 bases, and 17 bases lay between the germline ends. CDR3 coding DNA: TGTGCCAGCACCGTCGGTATCAAGGGGGAGCAGTACTTC. Translated, it gives CASTVGIKGEQYF.